Below are 24 T cell receptor beta chains sequenced from a single sample in a study of vaccination and CD4 T cells after COVID-19. Sequencing of DNA taken from cultured CD4+ T cells relied on the Oncomine TCR Beta short-read assay. TCRdb reprocessed the PCR reads via MiXCR and lists one record per CDR3 protein. This table holds over 9,000 distinct CDR3 sequences, around two thirds found once. Treatment specified: roughly 11-day PBMC culture with coronavirus spike peptide pools or control peptides (ViraFEST assay). Their target antigens are unknown. Material for sequencing was CD4+ T cells from blood, cultured in vitro. The receptors here all came from a human donor who had recovered from COVID-19.

The chain has TRBV11-3 and TRBJ1-1; D remains unclear. The CDR3 contains 14 residues. From germline, CDR1 is SGHNT and CDR2 YENEEA. Trimming removed 6 bases from V and 4 bases from J, with 15 bases in between. The CDR3 coding sequence is TGTGCCAGCAGTCGTCTGTCCGGCGGCACTGAAGCTTTCTTT. It translates to CASSRLSGGTEAFF.

The count of this clonotype is one. V usage is TRBV2 and J usage is TRBJ1-6, with D unclear. Trimming removed 4 bases from V and 10 bases from J, with 14 bases in between. From germline, CDR1 is SNHLY and CDR2 FYNNEI. CDR3 length equals 14 residues. The CDR3 protein is CASSAVETGSPLHF. In nucleotides, the CDR3 is TGTGCCAGCAGTGCGGTGGAAACGGGATCACCCCTCCACTTT.

This clonotype has more than one count but fewer than ten. The chain couples TRBV24-1 to TRBJ2-1; TRBD1 aligns across 7 bases. Germline trimming cut 2 bases from V and 1 base from J; bases unmatched to any gene: 10. Germline-derived CDR1 and CDR2 are KGHDR and SFDVKD. The length of the CDR3 is 18 residues. CDR3 nucleotides: TGTGCCACCAGTGATTCTCCCTGGACAGGAACATCCTACAATGAGCAGTTCTTC. It is translated as CATSDSPWTGTSYNEQFF.

The CDR3 sequence: CASSSLLNSNQPQHF. DNA for the CDR3: TGTGCCAGCAGTTCCCTCTTGAATAGCAATCAGCCCCAGCATTTT. V and J are TRBV27 and TRBJ1-5; D remains unclear. The CDR3 length is 15 residues. Germline V gives CDR1 MNHEY, CDR2 SMNVEV (reference sequence). V was clipped by 4 bases and J by 0 bases, with 10 bases between them.

This chain joins TRBV19 and TRBJ1-2, with D perhaps TRBD1 (6 bases). The CDR3 totals 14 residues. Per germline, CDR1 LNHDA and CDR2 SQIVND (reference sequence). V was pared by 2 bases and J by 6 bases, with 13 bases between. DNA for the CDR3: TGTGCCAGTAGTATACAGGGGTTGGTCGATGGCTACACCTTC. It translates to CASSIQGLVDGYTF.

The chain links TRBV27 to TRBJ1-1; D is unresolved. The CDR3 contains 14 residues. Trimming took off 2 bases at V and 3 bases at J, with 10 bases between the two ends. Germline V gene lookup returns CDR1 MNHEY and CDR2 SMNVEV (reference sequence). This CDR3 is CASSLSPVDTEAFF. CDR3 nucleotide sequence: TGTGCCAGCAGTTTAAGCCCTGTGGACACTGAAGCTTTCTTT.

This chain uses TRBV20-1 with TRBJ1-1; D perhaps matches TRBD1 (6 bases). The germline gives CDR1 DFQATT, CDR2 SNEGSKA (reference sequence). This CDR3 is 13 amino acids long. Trimming took off 0 bases at V and 4 bases at J, with 9 bases between the two ends. DNA for the CDR3: TGCAGTGCTAGAGAGTACAGGGTCACTGAAGCTTTCTTT. As protein: CSAREYRVTEAFF.

This clonotype is judged large. The chain is built from TRBV15 and TRBJ1-5; D is ambiguous. Germline CDR1 reads LNHNV; CDR2 reads YYDKDF (reference sequence). This CDR3 has 15 residues. V was clipped by 1 base and J by 7 bases, with 14 bases between them. DNA of the CDR3: TGTGCCACCAGCAGAGTCTTGCCGGAGGAGCAGCCCCAGCATTTT. This codes for CATSRVLPEEQPQHF.

The rearrangement joins TRBV19 to TRBJ1-1; possible D gene TRBD1, 6 bases. Trimming removed 2 bases from V and 4 bases from J, with 11 bases in between. CDR3 size: 14 residues. Germline CDR1 LNHDA, CDR2 SQIVND (reference sequence). The CDR3 is CASSITGQSTEAFF. The CDR3 DNA follows: TGTGCCAGTAGTATAACAGGGCAAAGCACTGAAGCTTTCTTT. Looking up the rest from reference TRBV19 and TRBJ1-1 gives the full variable domain: DGGITQSPKYLFRKEGQNVTLSCEQNLNHDAMYWYRQDPGQGLRLIYYSQIVNDFQKGDIAEGYSVSREKKESFPLTVTSAQKNPTAFYLCASSITGQSTEAFFGQGTRLTVV.

This chain uses TRBV7-9 with TRBJ2-5, with TRBD1 matching 7 bases. CDR1 SEHNR and CDR2 FQNEAQ come from the germline V gene (reference sequence). The CDR3 spans 15 residues. J gave up 0 bases and V 1 base, and 2 bases lay outside the gene matches. CDR3 region: CASSLGDRDQETQYF. CDR3 nucleotide sequence: TGTGCCAGCAGCTTAGGAGACAGGGACCAAGAGACCCAGTACTTC.

This clonotype was seen more than once but under ten times. The CDR3 protein is CAWSVQSTGAGGYTF. The CDR3 coding sequence is TGTGCCTGGAGTGTACAGTCGACGGGGGCTGGTGGCTACACCTTC. J is TRBJ1-2 and V is TRBV30, with a weak D call TRBD1 (6 bases). Germline V gene lookup returns CDR1 GTSNPN and CDR2 SVGIG (reference sequence). V lost 0 bases and J lost 7, with 18 bases in between. The CDR3 totals 15 residues.

V is TRBV11-2 and J is TRBJ1-1; D not resolved. CDR3 length equals 15 residues. The germline V gene encodes CDR1 SGHAT and CDR2 FQNNGV. Trimming took off 3 bases at V and 0 bases at J, with 11 bases between the two ends. CDR3 nucleotides: TGTGCCAGCAGCTTTGGGCAGAACATGAACACTGAAGCTTTCTTT. It codes for CASSFGQNMNTEAFF. The entire variable domain, with the rest obtained from reference TRBV11-2 and TRBJ1-1, is as follows: EAGVAQSPRYKIIEKRQSVAFWCNPISGHATLYWYQQILGQGPKLLIQFQNNGVVDDSQLPKDRFSAERLKGVDSTLKIQPAKLEDSAVYLCASSFGQNMNTEAFFGQGTRLTVV.

The chain recombines TRBV6-5 with TRBJ1-1, with 8 bases fitting TRBD1. CDR1 is MNHEY and CDR2 is SVGAGI in the germline V gene. V was clipped by 4 bases and J by 5 bases; unmatched bases: 9. The CDR3 has 15 residues. The CDR3 DNA follows: TGTGCCAGCAGTTCGGACAGGGTAAATCCAACTGAAGCTTTCTTT. It is translated as CASSSDRVNPTEAFF.

The V and J genes are TRBV20-1 and TRBJ2-3; perhaps TRBD2 as D (5 bases). Between the trimmed V and J ends, which lost 4 bases and 4 bases, there was a span of 12 bases. Germline V gene data show CDR1 as DFQATT and CDR2 as SNEGSKA (reference sequence). The CDR3 contains 13 residues. Written as DNA, the CDR3 is TGCAGTGCTACCCTCGGGGTGGCAGATACGCAGTATTTT. Amino acid sequence: CSATLGVADTQYF.

The gene calls are TRBV4-3 and TRBJ1-6; D uncertain. The CDR3 loop spans 14 amino acids. Germline V gives CDR1 LGHNA, CDR2 YSLEER. The V gene lost 4 bases and the J gene lost 6 bases, with 10 bases spanning the gap. As DNA, the CDR3 is TGCGCCAGCAGCCGAGACATCAGTAATTCACCCCTCCACTTT. It is translated as CASSRDISNSPLHF.

The chain links TRBV20-1 to TRBJ1-6; D is possibly TRBD1 (5 bases). Germline-derived CDR1 and CDR2 are DFQATT and SNEGSKA (reference sequence). V gave up 3 bases and J gave up 9 bases, with 12 bases separating them. The CDR3 consists of 13 residues. The CDR3 DNA follows: TGCAGTGCTAGGGCCCCGGGGGGTTCACCCCTCCACTTT. It encodes CSARAPGGSPLHF.

The rearrangement uses TRBV20-1 and TRBJ2-5; a weak D match, TRBD2 (6 bases). Germline loops: CDR1 DFQATT, CDR2 SNEGSKA (reference sequence). V was clipped by 5 bases and J by 7 bases, with 17 bases between them. The CDR3 runs to 13 residues. CDR3 in amino acids: CSAPAGPSGTQYF. CDR3 nucleotide sequence: TGCAGTGCTCCCGCGGGGCCCTCCGGGACCCAGTACTTC.

This clonotype has just a few counts. The chain is built from TRBV15 and TRBJ1-5; perhaps TRBD1 as D (6 bases). Germline assignment: CDR1 LNHNV and CDR2 YYDKDF (reference sequence). This CDR3 contains 18 residues. The V gene lost 0 bases and the J gene lost 0 bases, with 15 bases spanning the gap. This chain's CDR3 is CATSRDGWDTSSNQPQHF. The CDR3 DNA is TGTGCCACCAGCAGAGATGGCTGGGACACTTCTAGCAATCAGCCCCAGCATTTT.

The V call is TRBV10-1, the J call TRBJ2-7, with unresolved D. V was pared by 0 bases and J by 3 bases, with 3 bases between. The germline CDR1 and CDR2 sequences are WNHNN and SYGVQD (reference sequence). The CDR3 covers 12 residues. DNA of the CDR3: TGCGCCAGCAGTGAGTCGTACTACGAGCAGTACTTC. Translating it yields CASSESYYEQYF.

Only a few counts were recorded for this clonotype. J is TRBJ1-2 and V is TRBV19, with a weak D call TRBD1 (6 bases). This CDR3 region has 15 residues. V lost 7 bases and J lost 4, with 19 bases in between. CDR1 is LNHDA and CDR2 is SQIVND in the germline V gene (reference sequence). The CDR3 is CASTFRGQGGYGYTF. The CDR3 bases are TGTGCCAGTACCTTCCGGGGGCAGGGAGGCTATGGCTACACCTTC.

In this sample, this clonotype turned up a few times. The chain joins TRBV20-1 to TRBJ1-2; TRBD1 is a possible D gene (6 bases). Per the germline V gene, CDR1 is DFQATT and CDR2 is SNEGSKA (reference sequence). Trimming pared 4 bases from V and 7 bases from J, leaving 19 bases between. The CDR3 spans 14 residues. CDR3 residues: CSATPLTGDGGYTF. For the CDR3, the DNA is TGCAGTGCTACCCCTCTGACAGGCGATGGTGGCTACACCTTC.

The genes are TRBV27 and TRBJ1-5, with a possible D match to TRBD1 (5 bases). Trimming removed 2 bases from V and 7 bases from J, with 9 bases in between. The CDR3 is made up of 13 amino acids. Germline V gene sequence: CDR1 MNHEY, CDR2 SMNVEV (reference sequence). The CDR3: CASSLQGRQPQHF. The CDR3 DNA follows: TGTGCCAGCAGTTTACAGGGTAGGCAGCCCCAGCATTTT.

The chain joins TRBV20-1 to TRBJ1-5, with a weak D call TRBD1 (5 bases). Looked up from germline, CDR1 is DFQATT and CDR2 is SNEGSKA (reference sequence). The germline V and J ends were trimmed by 8 bases and 7 bases, with 24 bases remaining between them. The CDR3 totals 15 residues. For the CDR3, the DNA is TGCAGTCTACAAACCCGGACTTCCAGGGAGCAGCCCCAGCATTTT. Translation: CSLQTRTSREQPQHF.

This chain's CDR3 is CASSERQGVTEAFF. As DNA, the CDR3 is TGTGCCAGCAGCGAGCGACAGGGTGTCACTGAAGCTTTCTTT. The V gene is TRBV11-3, the J gene TRBJ1-1, with TRBD1 matching over 7 bases. CDR1 is SGHNT, CDR2 YENEEA, per germline. The V and J ends lost 5 bases and 4 bases, in that order; junction bases with no gene match: 7. This CDR3 has 14 residues.